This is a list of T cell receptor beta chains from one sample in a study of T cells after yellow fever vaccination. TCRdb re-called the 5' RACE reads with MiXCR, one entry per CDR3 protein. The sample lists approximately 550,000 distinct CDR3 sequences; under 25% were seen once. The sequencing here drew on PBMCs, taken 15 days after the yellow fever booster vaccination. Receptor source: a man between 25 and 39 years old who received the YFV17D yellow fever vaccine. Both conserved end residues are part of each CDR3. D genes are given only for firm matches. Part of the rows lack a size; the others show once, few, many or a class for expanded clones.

TGCGCCAGCAGCCAAGATGTGGACAGGGGAGTCAACGAGCAGTACTTC	CASSQDVDRGVNEQYF	NA	TRBJ2-7	TRBD1	TRBV4-3
TGTGCCAGCAGGACGGGCCTCAGCGGGAGCTCCTACAATGAGCAGTTCTTC	CASRTGLSGSSYNEQFF	few	TRBJ2-1	TRBD2	TRBV7-9
TGCAGCGTAGTTTTAACCCCCGTCCTGACTTTC	CSVVLTPVLTF	NA	TRBJ2-6	NA	TRBV29-1
TGTGCCACCAGTGAGCCAGGGTCGGGGGAGCAGTTCTTC	CATSEPGSGEQFF	NA	TRBJ2-1	NA	TRBV24-1
TGTGCCAGCAGCACGGGACCGAGCTCTGGAAACACCATATATTTT	CASSTGPSSGNTIYF	few	TRBJ1-3	NA	TRBV7-8
TGTGCCACCGGAGGGGGGAGGGATCAGCCCCAGCATTTT	CATGGGRDQPQHF	NA	TRBJ1-5	NA	TRBV12-3/TRBV12-4
TGCAGCGCCGGGGACAGGGGAACAGATACGCAGTATTTT	CSAGDRGTDTQYF	NA	TRBJ2-3	TRBD1	TRBV29-1
TGCAGTGCTAGACAGACTAGCGAGAACACCGGGGAGCTGTTTTTT	CSARQTSENTGELFF	NA	TRBJ2-2	TRBD2	TRBV20-1
TGCGCCAGCAGCTTGTCAGGTACAGGCGAAGAGACCCAGTACTTC	CASSLSGTGEETQYF	NA	TRBJ2-5	NA	TRBV5-1
TGCAGTGCTGAGCGGGAGTTAGCCAAAAACATTCAGTACTTC	CSAERELAKNIQYF	few	TRBJ2-4	TRBD2	TRBV20-1
TGTGCCAGCAGCTTAACCGACAGCTCCTACGAGCAGTACTTC	CASSLTDSSYEQYF	NA	TRBJ2-7	NA	TRBV5-4
TGTGCCAGCAGCTTGGGGCCGACAGGGAGCTCCTACAATGAGCAGTTCTTC	CASSLGPTGSSYNEQFF	few	TRBJ2-1	TRBD1	TRBV5-5
TGTGCCACCAAGGGGGCGCGGGAAACAGATACGCAGTATTTT	CATKGARETDTQYF	NA	TRBJ2-3	NA	TRBV24-1
TGTGCCAGCAGCACTGGCCCCCGAGGCTCCTACAATGAGCAGTTCTTC	CASSTGPRGSYNEQFF	NA	TRBJ2-1	NA	TRBV7-6
TGTGCCAGCAGTTTAGTACTAGCGCCCCAAGAGACCCAGTACTTC	CASSLVLAPQETQYF	few	TRBJ2-5	TRBD2	TRBV12-3/TRBV12-4
TGCAGTGCTAGCTCCCGCTTGGACGGAGGCAATGAGCAGTTCTTC	CSASSRLDGGNEQFF	few	TRBJ2-1	NA	TRBV20-1
TGTGCCAGCACCGACGGTGGGGGACACTATGGCTACACCTTC	CASTDGGGHYGYTF	NA	TRBJ1-2	NA	TRBV6-1
TGTGCCAGCGGACGTATTAGCGGGACTGTTTTCTACGAGCAGTACTTC	CASGRISGTVFYEQYF	NA	TRBJ2-7	TRBD2	TRBV7-9
TGCAGTGCTAACGGACTTTCAGACACCTACGAGCAGTACTTC	CSANGLSDTYEQYF	NA	TRBJ2-7	NA	TRBV20-1
TGTGCCACCCGATGGGGGGCGAACACTGAAGCTTTCTTT	CATRWGANTEAFF	NA	TRBJ1-1	NA	TRBV12-3/TRBV12-4
TGTGCCAGCTCGGAAGGGACAGTGAACACCGGGGAGCTGTTTTTT	CASSEGTVNTGELFF	NA	TRBJ2-2	TRBD1	TRBV19
TGCAGTGCTCCCGGGCCGGGACAGGGTTGGCGCGAGCAGTACTTC	CSAPGPGQGWREQYF	NA	TRBJ2-7	TRBD1	TRBV20-1
TGTGCCAGCAGCTTAGCCCCACCTGGCTACACCTTC	CASSLAPPGYTF	NA	TRBJ1-2	NA	TRBV7-2
TGTGCCAGCAGCTTAGATCCGGACGGATACTACGAGCAGTACTTC	CASSLDPDGYYEQYF	NA	TRBJ2-7	NA	TRBV11-2
TGTGCCTGGAGTTATCTCGAACTGAACTCCTACGAGCAGTACTTC	CAWSYLELNSYEQYF	NA	TRBJ2-7	NA	TRBV30
TGCAGTGCTAGGGGTGCGGGAGGCCCCTACAATGAGCAGTTCTTC	CSARGAGGPYNEQFF	NA	TRBJ2-1	TRBD2	TRBV20-1
TGCAGTGCTAGAGTAACAGGGGCTGGGAACATTCAGTACTTC	CSARVTGAGNIQYF	few	TRBJ2-4	TRBD1	TRBV20-1
TGTGCCAGCTCACTGGCAAGGGGCACGAACGAGCAGTACTTC	CASSLARGTNEQYF	NA	TRBJ2-7	NA	TRBV18
TGTGCCAGCGGCTACAACTCCTACGAGCAGTACTTC	CASGYNSYEQYF	NA	TRBJ2-7	NA	TRBV2
TGCAGTGCCGCCTTACCCCCTGAGTATTTT	CSAALPPEYF	NA	TRBJ2-3	NA	TRBV20-1
TGTGCCAGCAGGAAGATCGGATTAAGGGAGACCCAGTACTTC	CASRKIGLRETQYF	few	TRBJ2-5	NA	TRBV27
TGCGCCAGCAGCCAACTAGCGGGAGAGGCCTACGAGCAGTACTTC	CASSQLAGEAYEQYF	NA	TRBJ2-7	TRBD2	TRBV4-3
TGTGCCAGCAGCTTAGCTAAGGGGGCCGGATCACCCCTCCACTTT	CASSLAKGAGSPLHF	few	TRBJ1-6	TRBD1	TRBV7-9
TGTGCCAGCAGCGTAGTGGACGGATCAAGACGGGGGGAGCTGTTTTTT	CASSVVDGSRRGELFF	NA	TRBJ2-2	NA	TRBV9
TGCAGCGTCGGGCAGGGGTCAGATACGCAGTATTTT	CSVGQGSDTQYF	few	TRBJ2-3	NA	TRBV29-1
TGTGCCAGCAGTGAAGGGGGCAACTACGAGCAGTACTTC	CASSEGGNYEQYF	NA	TRBJ2-7	NA	TRBV6-1
TGTGCCAGCACCCTTAATGTAGGGACCGGGGAGCTGTTTTTT	CASTLNVGTGELFF	few	TRBJ2-2	NA	TRBV12-3/TRBV12-4
TGCGCCAGCAGTTCTAGCGGGAGGGGCGCAGATACGCAGTATTTT	CASSSSGRGADTQYF	NA	TRBJ2-3	TRBD2	TRBV5-1
TGTGCCAGCAGTTTTGTACAAACCCTTTACAATGAGCAGTTCTTC	CASSFVQTLYNEQFF	few	TRBJ2-1	NA	TRBV12-3/TRBV12-4
TGCAGTGCTAGCGGCCTAGCGGGAAGCAAAGAGACCCAGTACTTC	CSASGLAGSKETQYF	NA	TRBJ2-5	TRBD2	TRBV20-1
TGCAGCGTTGAAGATCTTCCGGCGACAGGTAGAATTGCAGATACGCAGTATTTT	CSVEDLPATGRIADTQYF	few	TRBJ2-3	NA	TRBV29-1
TGTGCCAGCAGCCCGACGGGACTAGCGGGAGTATATGAGCAGTTCTTC	CASSPTGLAGVYEQFF	NA	TRBJ2-1	TRBD2	TRBV9
TGTGCCAGCAAGGGAGACAGGGGGCGATCCTACGAGCAGTACTTC	CASKGDRGRSYEQYF	NA	TRBJ2-7	TRBD1	TRBV27
TGTGCCAGCAGCTTAGGGCCCAGCGGGAGGTTGGCAGATACGCAGTATTTT	CASSLGPSGRLADTQYF	few	TRBJ2-3	TRBD2	TRBV7-2
TGTGCCTGGAGCTCCTTGGCCGGGACAGGGGAAAAAGAGCAGTTCTTC	CAWSSLAGTGEKEQFF	few	TRBJ2-1	TRBD1	TRBV30
TGCAGTGCTAGACCTGAGCCGGATCGATACGAGCAGTACTTC	CSARPEPDRYEQYF	few	TRBJ2-7	NA	TRBV20-1
TGCGCCAGCGGCAGTTTGGGGAACGGGGAGCTGTTTTTT	CASGSLGNGELFF	NA	TRBJ2-2	NA	TRBV4-3